The present TCR beta chain was sequenced within a study of post-analysis software for immune sequencing data. This clonotype was observed once. The antigen remains unidentified. Trimming took off 4 bases at V and 4 bases at J, with 5 bases between the two ends. There are 12 residues in the CDR3. Germline values: CDR1 MDHEN, CDR2 SYDVKM. Overall study results and limits: Multiple sclerosis patients had significantly lower normalized Chao1 diversity than controls. Patients showed TRBV5-6, TRBV5-1 and TRBV20-1 among roughly 5 TRBV segments more frequent than in controls.

cDNA libraries for TCR beta contained unique molecular identifiers. A single record per CDR3 protein comes from TCRdb applying MiXCR to the PCR reads. The sample holds approximately 730,000 distinct CDR3 sequences, 46% seen once. This TCR came from a girl aged 5-17 years with multiple sclerosis. This sequence joins TRBV28 and TRBJ1-5; no clear D gene. The sample taken for sequencing was blood. CDR3 DNA sequence: TGTGCCAGCAGTTGGGTAAATCAGCCCCAGCATTTT. Translation gives CASSWVNQPQHF.